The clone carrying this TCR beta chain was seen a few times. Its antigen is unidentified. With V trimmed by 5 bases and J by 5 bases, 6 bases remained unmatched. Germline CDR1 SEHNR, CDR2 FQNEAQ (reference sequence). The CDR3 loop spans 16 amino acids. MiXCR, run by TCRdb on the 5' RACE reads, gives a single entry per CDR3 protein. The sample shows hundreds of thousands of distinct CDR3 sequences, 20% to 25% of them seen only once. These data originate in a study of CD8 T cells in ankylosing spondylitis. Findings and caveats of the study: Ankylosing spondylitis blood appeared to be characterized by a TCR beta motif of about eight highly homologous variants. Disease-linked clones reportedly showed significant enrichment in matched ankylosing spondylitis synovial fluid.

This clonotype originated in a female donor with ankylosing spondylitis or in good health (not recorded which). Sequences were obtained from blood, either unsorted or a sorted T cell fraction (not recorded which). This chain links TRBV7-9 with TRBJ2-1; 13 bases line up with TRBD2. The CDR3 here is CASSRGTSGKHNEQFF. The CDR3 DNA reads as TGTGCCAGCAGCCGTGGGACTAGCGGGAAGCACAATGAGCAGTTCTTC.